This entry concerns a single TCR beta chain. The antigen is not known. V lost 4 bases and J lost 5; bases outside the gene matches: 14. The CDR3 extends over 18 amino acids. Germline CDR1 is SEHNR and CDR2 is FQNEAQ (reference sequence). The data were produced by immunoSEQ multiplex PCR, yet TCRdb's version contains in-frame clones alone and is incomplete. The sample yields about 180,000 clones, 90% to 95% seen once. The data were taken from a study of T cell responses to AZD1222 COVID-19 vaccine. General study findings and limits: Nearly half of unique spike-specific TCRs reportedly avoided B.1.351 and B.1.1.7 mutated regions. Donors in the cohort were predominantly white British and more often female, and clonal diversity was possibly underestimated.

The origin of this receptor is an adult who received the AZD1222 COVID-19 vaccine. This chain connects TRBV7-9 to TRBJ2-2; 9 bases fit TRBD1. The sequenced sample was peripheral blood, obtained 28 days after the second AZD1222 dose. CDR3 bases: TGTGCCAGCAGCTCACTCGCACGACAGGGGGTGAAAACCGGGGAGCTGTTTTTT. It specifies CASSSLARQGVKTGELFF.